This is a list of T cell receptor beta chains from one sample in a study of T-cell memory formation after mild COVID-19. MiXCR was run by TCRdb on the 5' RACE reads, yielding one entry per CDR3 protein. Seen here are roughly 450,000 distinct CDR3 sequences, about 20% observed once, and the top ten hold 12%. Sequencing was performed on PBMCs or a T cell subset sorted from them (not recorded which). Receptor source: an adult woman who had mild COVID-19 (a few samples of this study predate the infection). Cell type and time point are not known. Each CDR3 is given with its conserved first and last residue. D genes are given only for firm matches. Part of the rows lack a size; the others show once, few, many or a class for expanded clones.

TRBV7-9,many,-,TRBJ2-7,TGTGCCAGCAGCACCTCGATCGGGTCAGACGGGGAGCAGTACTTC,CASSTSIGSDGEQYF
TRBV5-1,few,-,TRBJ1-1,TGCGCCAGCAGCCTCGAACGGACAGCAAATGAAGCTTTCTTT,CASSLERTANEAFF
TRBV20-1,-,-,TRBJ1-2,TGCAGTGCTAGAGATTCGACCGGTAACTATGGCTACACCTTC,CSARDSTGNYGYTF
TRBV5-1,-,TRBD1,TRBJ2-1,TGCGCCAGCAAGCGGGACAGGGGACTATTCAGCTCCTACAATGAGCAGTTCTTC,CASKRDRGLFSSYNEQFF
TRBV3-1,-,TRBD1,TRBJ1-6,TGTGCCAGCAGCCAAGATCCGCGGACAGGGGACAGGTCACCCCTCCACTTT,CASSQDPRTGDRSPLHF
TRBV12-3/TRBV12-4,-,-,TRBJ1-6,TGTGCCAGCAGCAAAGAGACAGTCACTTGGCACTTT,CASSKETVTWHF
TRBV7-2,few,-,TRBJ2-1,TGTGCCAGCAGCTGGCTCTCCGGGATCAACGATGAGCAGTTCTTC,CASSWLSGINDEQFF
TRBV30,-,-,TRBJ2-7,TGTGCCTGGAGGGCCGGGAGCATGGGGTACGAGCAGTACTTC,CAWRAGSMGYEQYF
TRBV6-1,many,-,TRBJ1-2,TGTGCCAGCACTCCAGGCGGCTATGGCTACACCTTC,CASTPGGYGYTF
TRBV19,few,TRBD1,TRBJ2-1,TGTGCCAGTAGTACCCTACAGGGGGCATCCTACAATGAGCAGTTCTTC,CASSTLQGASYNEQFF
TRBV24-1,-,TRBD1,TRBJ2-2,TGTGCCACCAGTGACCAGACGACAGGGTCCGGGGAGCTGTTTTTT,CATSDQTTGSGELFF
TRBV3-1,few,-,TRBJ2-2,TGTGCCAGCAGCCAAGATAGGGGGTACGGCGGGGAGCTGTTTTTT,CASSQDRGYGGELFF
TRBV18,few,TRBD2,TRBJ2-1,TGTGCCAGCTCACTCACTAGCGGGAGTGTGAATGAGCAGTTCTTC,CASSLTSGSVNEQFF
TRBV20-1,many,TRBD2,TRBJ2-5,TGCAGTGCTAGTTCCCTCGGGCGGGGGGAACAAGAGACCCAGTACTTC,CSASSLGRGEQETQYF
TRBV7-6,-,-,TRBJ2-2,TGTGCCAGCAGCCCCGAGGGCCTAGCCAGCACCGGGGAGCTGTTTTTT,CASSPEGLASTGELFF
TRBV7-9,many,TRBD2,TRBJ2-7,TGTGCCAGCAGCCGTAGCGGGGGGGCCTCCTACGAGCAGTACTTC,CASSRSGGASYEQYF
TRBV20-1,few,TRBD2,TRBJ2-3,TGCAGTGCTTCCCCAGGAGCGCGACTAGCCTCCAAGGTGGCAGATACGCAGTATTTT,CSASPGARLASKVADTQYF
TRBV12-3/TRBV12-4,-,TRBD1,TRBJ1-2,TGTGCCAGCAGGCCGGGACAGTACTATGGCTACACCTTC,CASRPGQYYGYTF
TRBV4-1,many,-,TRBJ1-1,TGCGCCAGCAGCCACGGGCCGAACACTGAAGCTTTCTTT,CASSHGPNTEAFF
TRBV5-6,few,TRBD2,TRBJ2-1,TGTGCCAGCAGCTTCCGAGCGGGAGCAACGTCCTACAATGAGCAGTTCTTC,CASSFRAGATSYNEQFF
TRBV29-1,-,-,TRBJ2-4,TGCAGCGTTGAAGATGAGTCTAGCTGGTACTTC,CSVEDESSWYF
TRBV7-9,-,-,TRBJ1-2,TGTGCCAGCAGCGGCGAGGGGGGGGCCGGGTATGGCTACACCTTC,CASSGEGGAGYGYTF
TRBV12-3/TRBV12-4,few,TRBD1,TRBJ2-2,TGTGCCAGCAGTTCTAGGACAGGGGGCTGGGAGCTGTTTTTT,CASSSRTGGWELFF
TRBV29-1,-,TRBD2,TRBJ2-1,TGCAGCGTGGCGGGACTAGCGGGAGTGGATGAGCAGTTCTTC,CSVAGLAGVDEQFF
TRBV5-8,few,-,TRBJ2-1,TGTGCCAGCAGCTTGGAGGGGCGTGAGCAGTTCTTC,CASSLEGREQFF
TRBV15,-,TRBD1,TRBJ1-5,TGTGCCACCAGCAGAGTGCCCGGACAGGGAAGTCAGCCCCAGCATTTT,CATSRVPGQGSQPQHF
TRBV7-8,few,-,TRBJ2-1,TGTGCCAGCAGCCGTAGCGGATTGGACAATGAGCAGTTCTTC,CASSRSGLDNEQFF
TRBV12-3/TRBV12-4,few,-,TRBJ2-3,TGTGCCAGCAGTTTCACAAGTCGCACAGATACGCAGTATTTT,CASSFTSRTDTQYF
TRBV7-3,-,-,TRBJ1-5,TGTGCCAGCAGCCCTCGGGACCCCGGGGCCCAGCATTTT,CASSPRDPGAQHF
TRBV24-1,-,TRBD1,TRBJ2-7,TGTGCCACCAGTGTTGGGACAGGGGGCGGCTACGAGCAGTACTTC,CATSVGTGGGYEQYF
TRBV5-1,many,TRBD2,TRBJ2-5,TGCGCCAGCAGCTTGGGGGCTAGCGGGCCCTTGGAGACCCAGTACTTC,CASSLGASGPLETQYF
TRBV7-9,-,-,TRBJ2-5,TGTGCCAGCAGCTTAAAGGCGCGTCAGGGTCCCTCCCAAGAGACCCAGTACTTC,CASSLKARQGPSQETQYF
TRBV4-2,-,-,TRBJ1-6,TGTGCCAGCAGCCGGCCCCCAGGCAATTGGTACTCACCCCTCCACTTT,CASSRPPGNWYSPLHF
TRBV7-8,few,TRBD2,TRBJ2-3,TGTGCCAGCAGCGAGGGATTAGTAGCGGGAGGAGATACGCAGTATTTT,CASSEGLVAGGDTQYF
TRBV12-3/TRBV12-4,-,TRBD1,TRBJ1-2,TGTGCCAGCAGTTTGACAGGGTCTTTGACACCTGTGGGCTACACCTTC,CASSLTGSLTPVGYTF
TRBV7-3,few,TRBD1,TRBJ2-1,TGTGCCAGCAGCCGCACAGGGGGACCCGGCAATGAGCAGTTCTTC,CASSRTGGPGNEQFF
TRBV5-1,few,TRBD1,TRBJ2-5,TGCGCCAGCGGACAGGACCAAGAGACCCAGTACTTC,CASGQDQETQYF
TRBV5-1,few,TRBD1,TRBJ2-5,TGCGCCAGCAGGACAGGGGGAGTCCAAGAGACCCAGTACTTC,CASRTGGVQETQYF
TRBV11-3,few,-,TRBJ2-3,TGTGCCAGCAGCTTAGTCGTAGCGGAGTCCACAGATACGCAGTATTTT,CASSLVVAESTDTQYF
TRBV4-3,-,-,TRBJ1-1,TGCGCCAGCAGCCAAGATAGGGTGGGACTTATTTTGGCTGAAGCTTTCTTT,CASSQDRVGLILAEAFF
TRBV12-5,-,-,TRBJ2-2,TGTGCTAGTGGTGACTACACCGGGGAGCTGTTTTTT,CASGDYTGELFF
TRBV20-1,few,TRBD2,TRBJ2-1,TGCAGTGCACGGTGGGCGGGGGGGGTCCACAATGAGCAGTTCTTC,CSARWAGGVHNEQFF
TRBV20-1,few,-,TRBJ2-1,TGCAGTGCTAGTAGGCTGAATGAGCAGTTCTTC,CSASRLNEQFF
TRBV12-3/TRBV12-4,few,TRBD1,TRBJ2-2,TGTGCCAGCAGTTCACGCGGGACAGGGAAAAACACCGGGGAGCTGTTTTTT,CASSSRGTGKNTGELFF
TRBV5-1,-,-,TRBJ2-3,TGCGCCAGCAGCTTGGCCGCACCCCAGGATACGCAGTATTTT,CASSLAAPQDTQYF
TRBV5-1,-,TRBD1,TRBJ2-2,TGCGCCAGCAGCTTTGGTCAGGGGGCGACCACCGGGGAGCTGTTTTTT,CASSFGQGATTGELFF
TRBV7-2,many,TRBD2,TRBJ2-1,TGTGCCAGCAGCTTAGGACCGGGACTAGCGGGAGATGAGCAGTTCTTC,CASSLGPGLAGDEQFF
TRBV19,-,TRBD1,TRBJ2-7,TGTGCCAGTAGTATGGGGACAGGGGGCTTCTACGAGCAGTACTTC,CASSMGTGGFYEQYF
TRBV5-1,many,-,TRBJ2-7,TGCGCCAGCAGCGCGGGCTACGAGCAGTACTTC,CASSAGYEQYF